The 5 T cell receptor beta chains given below trace back to one sample, sequenced in a study of early T cells in non-severe SARS-CoV-2 infection. TCRdb re-called the 5' RACE reads through MiXCR, storing one row per CDR3 protein. Seen here are 50,000 to 80,000 distinct CDR3 sequences, over 4.5% observed once, and the top ten hold just under 5%. The sample consisted of whole blood. These receptors originate from an adult who was a healthcare worker with PCR-confirmed SARS-CoV-2 infection or an uninfected control (not recorded which).

This clonotype was seen ten or more times. V and J are TRBV29-1 and TRBJ2-3, with D possibly called TRBD1 or TRBD2 (6 bases each). V lost 0 bases, J lost 1 base, and 14 bases lay in between. CDR3 length: 16 amino acids. Germline CDR1 SQVTM, CDR2 ANQGSEA. The CDR3 loop reads CSVEDPGGSGTDTQYF. CDR3 coding DNA: TGCAGCGTTGAAGATCCCGGGGGCTCCGGCACAGATACGCAGTATTTT.

This clonotype was recorded at least ten times. The V and J genes are TRBV28 and TRBJ1-4; 7 bases fit TRBD1. From germline, CDR1 is MDHEN and CDR2 SYDVKM. The CDR3 loop spans 14 amino acids. V dropped 4 bases and J dropped 11; count of bases not matched to a gene: 10. The CDR3 reads CASSSDREVEKLFF. CDR3 bases: TGTGCCAGCAGTTCAGACAGGGAGGTGGAGAAACTGTTTTTT.

The rearrangement joins TRBV7-8 to TRBJ2-3; 12 bases match TRBD2. The germline V gene has CDR1 SGHVS and CDR2 FQNEAQ. The J segment lost 4 bases and the V segment lost 5 bases, leaving 7 bases of the junction unmatched. The CDR3 extends over 16 amino acids. The CDR3 protein is CASSPPTSGSSDTQYF. As DNA, the CDR3 is TGTGCCAGCAGCCCCCCGACTAGCGGGAGCTCAGATACGCAGTATTTT. The variable domain in full, with the rest retrieved from reference TRBV7-8 and TRBJ2-3, is GAGVSQSPRYKVAKRGQDVALRCDPISGHVSLFWYQQALGQGPEFLTYFQNEAQLDKSGLPSDRFFAERPEGSVSTLKIQRTQQEDSAVYLCASSPPTSGSSDTQYFGPGTRLTVL.

This clonotype was found many times. V is TRBV7-9 and J is TRBJ2-7, with D uncertain. This CDR3 is 16 amino acids long. Germline V gene lookup returns CDR1 SEHNR and CDR2 FQNEAQ (reference sequence). V dropped 0 bases and J dropped 1 base, with 13 bases sitting between them. CDR3 region: CASSLAPLDRSYEQYF. The CDR3 region has the DNA TGTGCCAGCAGCTTAGCACCCCTAGACCGTTCCTACGAGCAGTACTTC. Complete variable domain (other parts from reference TRBV7-9 and TRBJ2-7): DTGVSQNPRHKITKRGQNVTFRCDPISEHNRLYWYRQTLGQGPEFLTYFQNEAQLEKSRLLSDRFSAERPKGSFSTLEIQRTEQGDSAMYLCASSLAPLDRSYEQYFGPGTRLTVT.

J is TRBJ1-1 and V is TRBV25-1; TRBD1 might be the D (5 bases). The CDR3 consists of 13 residues. CDR1 and CDR2 from the germline V gene are MGHDK and SYGVNS. V was pared by 2 bases and J by 4 bases, with 8 bases between. CDR3 sequence (DNA): TGTGCCAGCAGTGAAGTGGGGCGCACTGAAGCTTTCTTT. Translating it yields CASSEVGRTEAFF.